The 3 T cell receptor beta chains below all came from one sample that was sequenced in a study of T cells expressing NK-cell markers. Reanalyzing the 5' RACE reads, TCRdb keeps one entry per CDR3 protein, without DNA. The clone table shows about 8,000 distinct CDR3 sequences, with the ten largest holding about 10%. Specimen: blood T cells: a sorted CD56 or NKG2C T cell subset, CD4+ or CD8+ T cells, or bulk PBMC T cells (not recorded which). These receptors all stem from a man aged 18 to 30 in good health.

Considering frequency, this clonotype is medium-sized. CDR3 residues: CASSANGLAGAVGTDTQYF. The J gene is TRBJ2-3, the V gene TRBV5-1; without DNA, the TCRdb call of TRBD2 cannot be checked. Germline CDR1 reads SGHRS; CDR2 reads YFSETQ. The CDR3 runs to 19 residues.

The chain has TRBV20-1 and TRBJ2-1. Germline V lookup: CDR1 DFQATT, CDR2 SNEGSKA (reference sequence). The CDR3 spans 12 residues. The CDR3 loop reads CSAPIKYNEQFF.

Here the CDR3 reads CAWGFTTETQYF. V is TRBV30 and J is TRBJ2-5. Germline V gene sequence: CDR1 GTSNPN, CDR2 SVGIG (reference sequence). CDR3 length: 12 residues.